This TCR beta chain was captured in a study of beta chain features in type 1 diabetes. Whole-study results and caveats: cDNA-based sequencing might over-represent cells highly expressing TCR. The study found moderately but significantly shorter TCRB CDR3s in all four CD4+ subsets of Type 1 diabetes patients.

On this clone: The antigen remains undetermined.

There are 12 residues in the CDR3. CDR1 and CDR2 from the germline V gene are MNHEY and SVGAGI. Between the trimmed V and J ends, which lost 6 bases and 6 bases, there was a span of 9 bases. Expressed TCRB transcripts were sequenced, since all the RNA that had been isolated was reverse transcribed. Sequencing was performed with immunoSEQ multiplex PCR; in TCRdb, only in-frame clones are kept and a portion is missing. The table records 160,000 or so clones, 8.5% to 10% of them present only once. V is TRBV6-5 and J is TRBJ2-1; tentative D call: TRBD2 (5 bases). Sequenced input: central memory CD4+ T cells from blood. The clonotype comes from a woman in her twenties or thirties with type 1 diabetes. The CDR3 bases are TGTGCCAGCAGGGACTTCAGCAATGAGCAGTTCTTC. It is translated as CASRDFSNEQFF.